Presented here are 23 T cell receptor beta chains from one specimen sequenced in a study of CD8+ T cells in alopecia areata. cDNA reverse transcribed from extracted RNA served as the sequencing template. Produced via immunoSEQ multiplex PCR; TCRdb's table is partial and in-frame only. The sample holds 150,000 or so clones, 75% to 90% seen once. The sample here was CD8+ T cells sorted from blood, taken at week 0. These receptors all come from a human donor with alopecia areata.

This sequence joins TRBV27 and TRBJ1-1, with D perhaps matching TRBD1 (6 bases). The CDR3 spans 15 residues. The ends were cut back, 4 bases at V and 0 bases at J, with 12 bases in the middle. Germline V gives CDR1 MNHEY, CDR2 SMNVEV (reference sequence). CDR3 loop: CASSSLGALNTEAFF. CDR3 in DNA: TGTGCCAGCAGTTCCTTGGGGGCCTTGAACACTGAAGCTTTCTTT.

The CDR3 reads CASRGTRYEQFF. The CDR3, as DNA: TGTGCCAGCAGGGGAACCAGGTATGAGCAGTTCTTC. The chain has TRBV2 and TRBJ2-7; D not resolved. The J call is uncertain, as TRBJ2-1 better fits the DNA end. Germline V gene lookup returns CDR1 SNHLY and CDR2 FYNNEI. The CDR3 loop spans 12 amino acids.

This clone was counted only a few times. The CDR3 region is CSVLTGDTGELFF. The CDR3 DNA reads TGCAGCGTCCTTACAGGGGACACCGGGGAGCTGTTTTTT. The chain recombines TRBV29-1 with TRBJ2-2, with 7 positions matching TRBD1. Germline CDR1 is SQVTM and CDR2 is ANQGSEA. V shed 6 bases, J shed 3 bases, and the junction held 4 bases outside the gene matches. The CDR3 is 13 residues long.

The chain combines TRBV19 with TRBJ1-5, with D possibly matching TRBD1 (5 bases). In germline, CDR1 is LNHDA, CDR2 SQIVND (reference sequence). V was pared by 6 bases and J by 5 bases, with 11 bases between. The length of the CDR3 is 13 residues. CDR3 protein: CASSQGPYQPQHF. In nucleotides, the CDR3 is TGTGCCAGTAGCCAGGGTCCCTATCAGCCCCAGCATTTT.

The chain joins TRBV4-1 to TRBJ2-1; D perhaps matches TRBD2 (6 bases). CDR3 length equals 16 residues. Germline assignment: CDR1 MGHRA and CDR2 YSYEKL. The V and J ends lost 3 bases and 5 bases respectively, with 17 bases between them. The CDR3 nucleotides are TGCGCCAGCAGCCACATAGCGGCCTCGTTACACAATGAGCAGTTCTTC. Amino acid sequence: CASSHIAASLHNEQFF.

CDR3: CASSLEGRGFNEQFF. CDR3 bases: TGTGCCAGCAGCTTGGAAGGGAGGGGGTTCAATGAGCAGTTCTTC. The chain has TRBV5-6 and TRBJ2-1; TRBD2 might be the D (7 bases). This CDR3 spans 15 amino acids. V shed 0 bases and J shed 6 bases, with 13 bases lying between them. Per the germline V gene, CDR1 is SGHDT and CDR2 is YYEEEE.

V gene TRBV6-5 combines with J gene TRBJ2-3; D is undetermined. V lost 4 bases and J lost 6, with 5 bases in between. Germline V gene lookup returns CDR1 MNHEY and CDR2 SVGAGI. The CDR3 length is 11 residues. This CDR3 reads CASSSDDTQYF. In DNA form, the CDR3 reads TGTGCCAGCAGTTCCGACGATACGCAGTATTTT.

This clone was counted only a few times. The chain combines TRBV29-1 with TRBJ1-2; the match to TRBD1 covers 7 bases. CDR1 and CDR2 from the germline V gene are SQVTM and ANQGSEA. This CDR3 has 13 residues. V lost 0 bases and J lost 4; bases outside the gene matches: 2. CDR3 in amino acids: CSVEERGRYGYTF. The CDR3 DNA reads TGCAGCGTTGAAGAAAGGGGGCGCTATGGCTACACCTTC. Based on the CDR3 plus reference TRBV29-1 and TRBJ1-2, the full variable domain is SAVISQKPSRDICQRGTSLTIQCQVDSQVTMMFWYRQQPGQSLTLIATANQGSEATYESGFVIDKFPISRPNLTFSTLTVSNMSPEDSSIYLCSVEERGRYGYTFGSGTRLTVV.

The chain joins TRBV27 to TRBJ1-1; D is perhaps TRBD1 (5 bases). Germline CDR1 and CDR2: MNHEY and SMNVEV (reference sequence). V dropped 5 bases and J dropped 4 bases, with 11 bases sitting between them. This CDR3 contains 13 residues. CDR3 protein: CASSVTQGTEAFF. CDR3 DNA: TGTGCCAGCAGTGTCACTCAGGGCACTGAAGCTTTCTTT.

V gene TRBV21-1 combines with J gene TRBJ1-1. TRBV21-1 is given as a pseudogene. This CDR3 comprises 12 residues. In DNA, the CDR3 is TGTGCCAGCAGCAACTTCCGCACTGAAGCTTTCTTT. Protein sequence: CASSNFRTEAFF.

The chain carries TRBV11-2 and TRBJ2-2; 9 nucleotides align to TRBD1. The V gene end was trimmed by 2 bases and the J gene end by 3 bases; junction bases not matched to a gene: 7. Per the germline V gene, CDR1 is SGHAT and CDR2 is FQNNGV. This CDR3 region has 17 residues. The CDR3 nucleotides read TGTGCCAGCAGCTTAACCGTTACAGGGGGCTACACCGGGGAGCTGTTTTTT. The encoded protein is CASSLTVTGGYTGELFF.

The CDR3 nucleotides read TGTGCCAGCAGCCACTGGGACAGGGGAAGTCACGAGCAGTACTTC. Translating it yields CASSHWDRGSHEQYF. This chain links TRBV14 with TRBJ2-7; TRBD1 matches 10 bases. CDR3 length: 15 residues. CDR1 is SGHDN and CDR2 is FVKESK in the germline V gene. Losses at the gene ends were 3 bases for V and 5 bases for J; bases not matched to a gene: 7.

This chain connects TRBV29-1 to TRBJ1-3; a weak D match, TRBD1 (6 bases). Germline CDR1 reads SQVTM; CDR2 reads ANQGSEA. Trimming stripped 0 bases from V and 2 bases from J, with 8 bases between. CDR3 size: 14 residues. The CDR3 DNA reads TGCAGCGTTGAAGAAACAGGGCCTGGAAACACCATATATTTT. Translating gives CSVEETGPGNTIYF.

V and J are TRBV4-1 and TRBJ2-1, with D unresolved. Germline V gene sequence: CDR1 MGHRA, CDR2 YSYEKL. V lost 0 bases and J lost 10, with 7 bases in between. The CDR3 covers 12 residues. The CDR3 protein is CASSQDIREQFF. The CDR3 DNA reads as TGCGCCAGCAGCCAAGATATAAGGGAGCAGTTCTTC.

For the CDR3, the DNA is TGCAGCGTTGAGGGGGACCAGGCTGAAGCTTTCTTT. This translates into CSVEGDQAEAFF. This chain joins TRBV29-1 and TRBJ1-1; weak D call: TRBD1 (5 bases). V was cut by 3 bases and J by 6 bases, with 11 bases left in between. This CDR3 region has 12 residues. Germline loops: CDR1 SQVTM, CDR2 ANQGSEA.

Details on this clone: An end of the junction does not agree with germline; a read error may underlie this. The chain couples TRBV7-3 to TRBJ2-5, with D uncertain. The CDR3 covers 13 residues. The germline V gene encodes CDR1 SGHTA and CDR2 FQGTGA. The CDR3 here is CASGLEYGETQYF. In DNA form, the CDR3 reads TGTGCCAGCGGCTTGGAATATGGAGAGACCCAGTACTTC. The variable domain in full, with the rest retrieved from reference TRBV7-3 and TRBJ2-5, is GAGVSQTPSNKVTEKGKYVELRCDPISGHTALYWYRQSLGQGPEFLIYFQGTGAADDSGLPNDRFFAVRPEGSVSTLKIQRTERGDSAVYLCASGLEYGETQYFGPGTRLLVL.

The chain combines TRBV5-6 with TRBJ2-3; possible D gene TRBD2, 6 bases. The CDR3 loop spans 14 amino acids. The V gene's germline CDR1 is SGHDT and CDR2 YYEEEE. Trimming removed 6 bases from V and 2 bases from J, with 13 bases in between. In nucleotides, the CDR3 is TGTGCCAGCACCCGGAGGGGAGACACAGATACGCAGTATTTT. Its translation: CASTRRGDTDTQYF.

This sequence joins TRBV27 and TRBJ2-1; tentatively, D is TRBD1 or TRBD2 (6 bases each). Trimming pared 10 bases from V and 7 bases from J, leaving 17 bases between. This CDR3 is 13 amino acids long. Germline CDR1 is MNHEY and CDR2 is SMNVEV (reference sequence). CDR3 nucleotides: TGTGCCACGGACGGGGGCCCCCTAAATGAGCAGTTCTTC. This sequence encodes CATDGGPLNEQFF.

The rearrangement joins TRBV6-1 to TRBJ2-3; TRBD2 matches 11 bases. The trim removed 5 bases at V and 4 bases at J, leaving 5 bases unmatched. Germline CDR1 reads MNHNS; CDR2 reads SASEGT. The CDR3 is 15 residues long. DNA of the CDR3: TGTGCCAGCAGTTTAGCGGGAGGGCCAGCAGATACGCAGTATTTT. This sequence encodes CASSLAGGPADTQYF.

This sequence joins TRBV7-9 and TRBJ2-7, with D perhaps being TRBD1 or TRBD2 (5 bases each). CDR3 length: 13 amino acids. CDR1 and CDR2 (germline): SEHNR, FQNEAQ (reference sequence). V was pared by 3 bases and J by 3 bases, with 9 bases between. The CDR3 DNA follows: TGTGCCAGCAGCTTGTGGGGGTACTACGAGCAGTACTTC. As protein: CASSLWGYYEQYF.

The chain links TRBV5-4 to TRBJ1-4; a weak D match, TRBD1 (5 bases). Germline loops: CDR1 SGHNT, CDR2 YYREEE (reference sequence). CDR3 length: 15 residues. V dropped 4 bases and J dropped 0 bases, with 10 bases sitting between them. This CDR3 is CASSTQGATNEKLFF. The CDR3 DNA sequence: TGTGCCAGCAGCACCCAAGGGGCAACTAATGAAAAACTGTTTTTT.

The rearrangement joins TRBV10-1 to TRBJ2-1; possibly TRBD2 for D (5 bases). Trimming pared 3 bases from V and 8 bases from J, leaving 8 bases between. This CDR3 spans 12 amino acids. Germline-derived CDR1 and CDR2 are WNHNN and SYGVQD (reference sequence). The chain's CDR3 is CASSEYGDEQFF. The CDR3 DNA follows: TGCGCCAGCAGTGAATACGGGGATGAGCAGTTCTTC.

The chain carries TRBV4-1 and TRBJ1-1; D is uncertain. Trimming removed 1 base at V and 1 base at J, with 13 bases between. The CDR3 loop spans 16 amino acids. The germline gives CDR1 MGHRA, CDR2 YSYEKL. CDR3 protein: CASSQVPGSGNTEAFF. Written as DNA, the CDR3 is TGCGCCAGCAGCCAAGTTCCGGGATCAGGGAACACTGAAGCTTTCTTT.